The sequence of this TCR beta chain was determined in a study of blood T cell repertoires in COVID-19. Turning to the study itself: Specimens from acute and convalescent COVID-19 originated in the United States, Italy and Spain. PBMCs, B-cell-depleted T cells, or T cells were the source of the cDNA or gDNA that made up the material.

In the authors' workflow: Amplified reference gene primers provided the basis for estimating nucleated cell counts. This table comes from immunoSEQ multiplex PCR, and its TCRdb copy is limited to in-frame clones, with some not included. The V and J calls and clone size are taken from that table; D and trimming were inferred from the DNA. The table has about 200,000 clones, more than 70% seen once. Per the germline V gene, CDR1 is SGHRS and CDR2 is YFSETQ. The CDR3 has 14 residues. V was shortened by 7 bases and J by 4 bases, with 15 bases between the two germline ends. The receptor comes from a young man with active or convalescent COVID-19. J is TRBJ2-1 and V is TRBV5-1; D might be TRBD2 (5 bases). The material sequenced was peripheral blood. In nucleotides, the CDR3 is TGCGCCAGCGGTCTCCAAAGCGGATACAATGAGCAGTTCTTC. Amino acids: CASGLQSGYNEQFF. Complete variable domain (other parts from reference TRBV5-1 and TRBJ2-1): KAGVTQTPRYLIKTRGQQVTLSCSPISGHRSVSWYQQTPGQGLQFLFEYFSETQRNKGNFPGRFSGRQFSNSRSEMNVSTLELGDSALYLCASGLQSGYNEQFFGPGTRLTVL.